Presented here are 5 T cell receptor beta chains from one specimen sequenced in a study of OX40 agonist ivuxolimab in advanced cancers. Sequencing used immunoSEQ multiplex PCR; TCRdb keeps in-frame clones, though not all of them. The sample carries 60,000 to 80,000 clones, about 82% recorded once. The specimen comprised CD4+ or CD8+ T cells sorted from blood, sampled in a trial of the OX40 agonist ivuxolimab. The origin of the receptors is an adult with an advanced solid tumor such as melanoma, head and neck, liver or kidney cancer.

The chain links TRBV7-2 to TRBJ2-5; D not certain. The J call is uncertain, as TRBJ2-7 better fits the DNA end. This CDR3 contains 12 residues. Per germline, CDR1 SGHTA and CDR2 FQGNSA. The CDR3 nucleotides are TGTGCCAGCAGCTTATCCTCCTACGAGCAGTACTTC. It is translated as CASSLSSYEQYF.

This clone has a single count. This chain connects TRBV2 to TRBJ1-4; D call uncertain. Trimming took 2 bases from V and 0 from J, leaving 10 bases between them. Germline V lookup: CDR1 SNHLY, CDR2 FYNNEI. The CDR3 has 16 residues. CDR3 sequence: CASSEPAESTNEKLFF. As DNA, the CDR3 is TGTGCCAGCAGTGAACCTGCGGAATCAACTAATGAAAAACTGTTTTTT.

This sequence joins TRBV7-9 and TRBJ1-2, with D uncertain. The V end lost 3 bases, the J end lost 5 bases, and 7 bases lay between the germline ends. CDR3 length equals 12 residues. The germline V gene has CDR1 SEHNR and CDR2 FQNEAQ (reference sequence). The CDR3 DNA sequence: TGTGCCAGCAGCTTTGACATATATGGCTACACCTTC. As protein: CASSFDIYGYTF.

This clone occurred once. The chain employs TRBV19 and TRBJ1-3; D is uncertain. The CDR3 is made up of 14 amino acids. Germline V lookup: CDR1 LNHDA, CDR2 SQIVND (reference sequence). V gave up 3 bases and J gave up 3 bases, with 9 bases separating them. In nucleotides, the CDR3 is TGTGCCAGTAGTATTTCTGGCAGTGGAAACACCATATATTTT. Amino acids: CASSISGSGNTIYF. The full variable domain, with the rest looked up from reference TRBV19 and TRBJ1-3, is DGGITQSPKYLFRKEGQNVTLSCEQNLNHDAMYWYRQDPGQGLRLIYYSQIVNDFQKGDIAEGYSVSREKKESFPLTVTSAQKNPTAFYLCASSISGSGNTIYFGEGSWLTVV.

V and J are TRBV19 and TRBJ1-5; perhaps TRBD1 as D (5 bases). Trimming stripped 2 bases from V and 6 bases from J, with 14 bases between. CDR3 size: 15 residues. Per the germline V gene, CDR1 is LNHDA and CDR2 is SQIVND (reference sequence). The CDR3 is CASSISPRQGQPQHF. The CDR3 bases are TGTGCCAGTAGTATATCCCCTCGTCAGGGTCAGCCCCAGCATTTT.